This T cell receptor (beta chain) was retrieved from a study of cytomegalovirus exposure and HLA in healthy donors. As to this clone: Its cognate antigen is unknown.

A multiplex PCR was run with 60 Vbeta primers and 13 Jbeta primers. Sequencing was performed with immunoSEQ multiplex PCR; in TCRdb, only in-frame clones are kept and a portion is missing. The sample carries over 150,000 clones, roughly 80% recorded once. V was clipped by 1 base and J by 2 bases, with 8 bases between them. CDR1 SGHAT and CDR2 FQNNGV come from the germline V gene. The CDR3 is 14 amino acids. Study conclusions and caveats: The study reported that TCR beta sequences accurately predicted HLA-A and HLA-B alleles in most subjects. Among immune exposure information, only CMV serostatus was available. Of the V segments, some could not be distinguished, including TRBV6-2 and TRBV6-3, and were excluded.

The V and J genes are TRBV11-2 and TRBJ2-5; TRBD2 might be the D (5 bases). Specimen: PBMCs. The source of this sequence is a male donor in good health and CMV-seronegative. The CDR3 DNA is TGTGCCAGCAGCTTAGGGAGGATACAAGAGACCCAGTACTTC. It codes for CASSLGRIQETQYF.